This TCR beta chain was recovered during a study of blood T cells in healthy people across ages. On this clonotype: Its antigen is not identified. This clone may be a read error of a much larger clone one base away.

General study findings and limits: With age, beta diversity per million T cells declined roughly linearly, significantly by approximately 40.

V lost 11 bases, J lost 6 bases, and 11 bases lay in between. Looked up from germline, CDR1 is SNHLY and CDR2 is FYNNEI. The CDR3 sequence is 11 residues long. A second PCR, run for roughly 7 to 12 cycles, used a sample-barcoded 5' primer plus a J-beta primer mix. TCRdb used MiXCR to reprocess the 5' RACE reads, holding one entry per CDR3 protein. The data show more than 800,000 distinct CDR3 sequences, with around 30% seen just once and roughly 17% held by the top ten. Sequenced input: blood. The V and J genes are TRBV2 and TRBJ2-1; the D is unclear. This clonotype was sampled from a woman older than 75 in good health. CDR3 loop: CAGTLVNEQFF. The CDR3 DNA is TGTGCCGGCACTCTAGTCAATGAGCAGTTCTTC. Together with reference TRBV2 and TRBJ2-1, the CDR3 gives the full variable domain: EPEVTQTPSHQVTQMGQEVILRCVPISNHLYFYWYRQILGQKVEFLVSFYNNEISEKSEIFDDQFSVERPDGSNFTLKIRSTKLEDSAMYFCAGTLVNEQFFGPGTRLTVL.